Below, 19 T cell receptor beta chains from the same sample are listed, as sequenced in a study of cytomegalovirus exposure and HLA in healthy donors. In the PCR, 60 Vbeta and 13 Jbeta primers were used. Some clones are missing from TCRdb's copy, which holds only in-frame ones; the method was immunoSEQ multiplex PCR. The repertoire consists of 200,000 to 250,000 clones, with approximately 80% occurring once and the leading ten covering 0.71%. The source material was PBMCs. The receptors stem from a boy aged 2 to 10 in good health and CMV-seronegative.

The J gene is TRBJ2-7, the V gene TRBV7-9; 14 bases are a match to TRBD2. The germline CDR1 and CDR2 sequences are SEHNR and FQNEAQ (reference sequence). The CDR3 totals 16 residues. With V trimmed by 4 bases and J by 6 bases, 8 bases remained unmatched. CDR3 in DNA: TGTGCCAGCAGCTCGCCTTCTGGACTAGCGGGAGGCGAGCAGTACTTC. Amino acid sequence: CASSSPSGLAGGEQYF.

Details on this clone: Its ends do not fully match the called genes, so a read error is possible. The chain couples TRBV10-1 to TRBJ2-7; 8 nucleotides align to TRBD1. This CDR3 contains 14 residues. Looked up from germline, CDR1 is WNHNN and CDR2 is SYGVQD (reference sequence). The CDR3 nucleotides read TGCGCCGGCAGTGGCCGGGACAGGCCCTACGAGCAGTACTTC. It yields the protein CAGSGRDRPYEQYF.

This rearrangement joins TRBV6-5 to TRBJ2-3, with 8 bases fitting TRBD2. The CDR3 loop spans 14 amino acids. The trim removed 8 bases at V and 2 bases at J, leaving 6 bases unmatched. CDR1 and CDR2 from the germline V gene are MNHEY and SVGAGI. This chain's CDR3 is CASGPGGATDTQYF. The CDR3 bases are TGTGCCAGCGGCCCCGGGGGGGCCACAGATACGCAGTATTTT.

The DNA of the CDR3 is TGTGCCAGCAGCTTGGGTAGCGGCCTAGCCAAAAACATTCAGTACTTC. Protein sequence: CASSLGSGLAKNIQYF. V gene TRBV5-4 combines with J gene TRBJ2-4; possibly TRBD2 for D (6 bases). The CDR3 runs 16 residues. The V end lost 0 bases, the J end lost 0 bases, and 10 bases lay between the germline ends. The germline gives CDR1 SGHNT, CDR2 YYREEE (reference sequence).

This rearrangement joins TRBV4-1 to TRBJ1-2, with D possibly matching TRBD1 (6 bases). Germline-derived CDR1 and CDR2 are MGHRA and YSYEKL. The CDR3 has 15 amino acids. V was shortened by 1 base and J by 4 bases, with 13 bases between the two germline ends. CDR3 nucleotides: TGCGCCAGCAGCCAAGGGGGCGGGGGCGTCTATGGCTACACCTTC. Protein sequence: CASSQGGGGVYGYTF.

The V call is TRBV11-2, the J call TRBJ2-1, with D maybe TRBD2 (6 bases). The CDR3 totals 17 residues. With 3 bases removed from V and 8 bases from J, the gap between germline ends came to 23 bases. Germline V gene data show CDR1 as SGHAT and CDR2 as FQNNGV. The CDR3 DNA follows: TGTGCCAGCAGCTTTAGGGAGAACCGACTAGTTCCGGATGAGCAGTTCTTC. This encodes CASSFRENRLVPDEQFF.

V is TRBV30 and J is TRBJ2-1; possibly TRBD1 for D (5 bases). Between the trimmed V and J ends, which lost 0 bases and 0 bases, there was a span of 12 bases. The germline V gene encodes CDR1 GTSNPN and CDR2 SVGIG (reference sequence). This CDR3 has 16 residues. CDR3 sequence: CAWSVARTLSYNEQFF. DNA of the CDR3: TGTGCCTGGAGTGTGGCCCGGACACTCTCCTACAATGAGCAGTTCTTC.

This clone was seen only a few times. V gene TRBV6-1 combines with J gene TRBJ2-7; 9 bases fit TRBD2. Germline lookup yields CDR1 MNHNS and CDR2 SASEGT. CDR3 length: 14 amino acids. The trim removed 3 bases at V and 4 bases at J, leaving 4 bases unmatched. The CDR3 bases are TGTGCCAGCAGTGATAGCGGGAGTTCGTACGAGCAGTACTTC. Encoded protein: CASSDSGSSYEQYF.

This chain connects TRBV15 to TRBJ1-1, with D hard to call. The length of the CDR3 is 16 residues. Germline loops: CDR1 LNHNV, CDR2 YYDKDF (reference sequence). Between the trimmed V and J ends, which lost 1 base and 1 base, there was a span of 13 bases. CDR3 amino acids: CATSRATGRGNTEAFF. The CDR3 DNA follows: TGTGCCACCAGCAGAGCGACCGGACGGGGGAACACTGAAGCTTTCTTT.

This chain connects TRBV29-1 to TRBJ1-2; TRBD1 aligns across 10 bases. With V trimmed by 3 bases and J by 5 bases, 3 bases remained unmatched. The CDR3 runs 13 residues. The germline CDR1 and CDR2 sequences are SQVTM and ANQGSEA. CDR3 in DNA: TGCAGCGTTGAGGACAGGGGGAGGTATGGCTACACCTTC. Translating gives CSVEDRGRYGYTF.

Here the CDR3 DNA reads TGTGCCAGCAGTTACCGACCGGGACTAGCCTACAATGAGCAGTTCTTC. It translates to CASSYRPGLAYNEQFF. This chain connects TRBV6-5 to TRBJ2-1; 8 bases line up with TRBD2. V shed 2 bases, J shed 2 bases, and the junction held 5 bases outside the gene matches. Germline V gene lookup returns CDR1 MNHEY and CDR2 SVGAGI. The CDR3 spans 16 residues.

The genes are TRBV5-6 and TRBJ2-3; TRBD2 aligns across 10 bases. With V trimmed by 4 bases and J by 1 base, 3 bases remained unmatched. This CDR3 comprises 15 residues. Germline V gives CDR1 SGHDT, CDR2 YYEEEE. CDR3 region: CASSRGLAGTDTQYF. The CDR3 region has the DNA TGTGCCAGCAGCCGCGGACTAGCGGGCACAGATACGCAGTATTTT.

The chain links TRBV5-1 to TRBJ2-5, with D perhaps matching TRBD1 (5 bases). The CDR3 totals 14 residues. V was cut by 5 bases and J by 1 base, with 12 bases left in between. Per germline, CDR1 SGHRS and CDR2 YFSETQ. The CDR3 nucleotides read TGCGCCAGCAGTGCACCAGGGATCCAAGAGACCCAGTACTTC. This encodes CASSAPGIQETQYF.

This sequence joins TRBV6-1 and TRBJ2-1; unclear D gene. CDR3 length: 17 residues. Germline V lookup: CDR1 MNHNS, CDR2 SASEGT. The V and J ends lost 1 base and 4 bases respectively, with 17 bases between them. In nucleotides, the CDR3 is TGTGCCAGCAGTGAAGGAACCCGGCCCCAGAGGTACAATGAGCAGTTCTTC. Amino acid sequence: CASSEGTRPQRYNEQFF.

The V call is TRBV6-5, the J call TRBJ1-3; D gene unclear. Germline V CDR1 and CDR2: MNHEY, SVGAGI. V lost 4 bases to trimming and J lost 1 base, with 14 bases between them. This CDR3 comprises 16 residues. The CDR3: CASSSGHLKSGNTIYF. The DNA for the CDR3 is TGTGCCAGCAGTTCTGGGCACCTAAAGTCTGGAAACACCATATATTTT.

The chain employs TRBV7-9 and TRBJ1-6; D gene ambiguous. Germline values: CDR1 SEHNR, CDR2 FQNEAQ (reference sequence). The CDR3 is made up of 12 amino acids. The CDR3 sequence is CGLEGWNSPLHF. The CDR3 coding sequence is TGTGGGCTAGAGGGTTGGAATTCACCCCTCCACTTT. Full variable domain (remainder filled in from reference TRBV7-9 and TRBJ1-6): DTGVSQNPRHKITKRGQNVTFRCDPISEHNRLYWYRQTLGQGPEFLTYFQNEAQLEKSRLLSDRFSAERPKGSFSTLEIQRTEQGDSAMYLCGLEGWNSPLHFGNGTRLTVT.

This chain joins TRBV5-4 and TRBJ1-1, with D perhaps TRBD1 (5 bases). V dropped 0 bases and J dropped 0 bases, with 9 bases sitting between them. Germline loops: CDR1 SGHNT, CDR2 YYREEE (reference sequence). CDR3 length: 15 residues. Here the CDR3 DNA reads TGTGCCAGCAGCTTGGCCCAGGGAATGAACACTGAAGCTTTCTTT. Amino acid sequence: CASSLAQGMNTEAFF.

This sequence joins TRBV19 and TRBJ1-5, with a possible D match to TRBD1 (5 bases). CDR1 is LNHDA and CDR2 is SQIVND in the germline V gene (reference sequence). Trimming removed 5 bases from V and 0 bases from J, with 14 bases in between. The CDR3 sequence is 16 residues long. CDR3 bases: TGTGCCAGTAGTCAACCCCCCAGGGATAGCAATCAGCCCCAGCATTTT. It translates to CASSQPPRDSNQPQHF.

In DNA, the CDR3 is TGTGCCAGCAGCCTCTGGGGGGGGAATCAGCCCCAGCATTTT. As protein: CASSLWGGNQPQHF. This chain uses TRBV9 with TRBJ1-5, with a tentative D call TRBD1 (5 bases). This CDR3 spans 14 amino acids. From germline, CDR1 is SGDLS and CDR2 YYNGEE. V was trimmed by 4 bases and J by 4 bases, leaving 12 bases between them.